The present entry profiles one T cell receptor (beta chain) with its context. Its antigen is as yet unknown. Cryopreserved PBMCs were CD4-enriched, then split into naive and memory cells. For less than eleven days, roughly 9.4 x 10^4 sorted CD4+ cells grew with T cell-depleted PBMCs and CEF. Germline V lookup: CDR1 MDHEN, CDR2 SYDVKM. Trimming stripped 5 bases from V and 2 bases from J, with 15 bases between. CDR3 length: 15 residues. This record belongs to a study of CD4 T cells in relation to SARS-CoV-2 and coronaviruses. Study context: After 10 days of antigen culture, PBMC TCR beta CDR3s were sequenced. Median patient age was approximately 38 years, spanning 21 to 72 years.

Profiled with immunoSEQ multiplex PCR; TCRdb holds only in-frame clones, not every one. The table records some 32,000 clones, roughly 82% of them present only once. This TCR came from an adult with COVID-19. Input material: memory CD4+ T cells from PBMCs, cultured in vitro. This rearrangement joins TRBV28 to TRBJ1-2; possibly TRBD1 for D (5 bases). The CDR3 spells CASSPPLPGNYGYTF. DNA of the CDR3: TGTGCCAGCAGTCCACCCCTCCCAGGGAACTATGGCTACACCTTC.